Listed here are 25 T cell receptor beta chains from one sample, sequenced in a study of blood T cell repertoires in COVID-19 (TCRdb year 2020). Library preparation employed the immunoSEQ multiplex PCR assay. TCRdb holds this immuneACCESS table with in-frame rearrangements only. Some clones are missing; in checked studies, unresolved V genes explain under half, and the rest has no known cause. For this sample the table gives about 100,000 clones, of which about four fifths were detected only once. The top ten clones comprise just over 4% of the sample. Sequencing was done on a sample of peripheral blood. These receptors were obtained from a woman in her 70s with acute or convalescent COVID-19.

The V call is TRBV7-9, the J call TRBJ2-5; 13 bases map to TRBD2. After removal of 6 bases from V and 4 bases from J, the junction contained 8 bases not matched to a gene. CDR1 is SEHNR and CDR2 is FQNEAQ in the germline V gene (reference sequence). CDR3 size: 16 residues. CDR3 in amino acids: CASRGLAGLKRETQYF. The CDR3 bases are TGTGCCAGCAGGGGACTAGCGGGATTAAAGAGAGAGACCCAGTACTTC.

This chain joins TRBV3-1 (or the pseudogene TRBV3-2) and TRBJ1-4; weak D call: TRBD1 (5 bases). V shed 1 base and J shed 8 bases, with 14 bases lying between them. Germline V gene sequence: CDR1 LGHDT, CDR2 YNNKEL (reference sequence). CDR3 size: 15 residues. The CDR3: CASSQGVSGREKLFF. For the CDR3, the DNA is TGTGCCAGCAGCCAAGGGGTCTCAGGGCGGGAAAAACTGTTTTTT.

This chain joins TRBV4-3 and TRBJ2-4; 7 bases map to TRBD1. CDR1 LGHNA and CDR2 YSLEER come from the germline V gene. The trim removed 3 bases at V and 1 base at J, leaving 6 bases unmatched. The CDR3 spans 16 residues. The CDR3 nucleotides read TGCGCCAGCAGCCAGGAAGGGGGCCAGGCCAAAAACATTCAGTACTTC. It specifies CASSQEGGQAKNIQYF.

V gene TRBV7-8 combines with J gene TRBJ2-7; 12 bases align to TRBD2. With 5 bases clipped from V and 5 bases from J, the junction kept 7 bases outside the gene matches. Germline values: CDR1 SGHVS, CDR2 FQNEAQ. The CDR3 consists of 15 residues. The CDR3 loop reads CASSKKTSGRNEQYF. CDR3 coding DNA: TGTGCCAGCAGCAAGAAGACTAGCGGGAGAAACGAGCAGTACTTC.

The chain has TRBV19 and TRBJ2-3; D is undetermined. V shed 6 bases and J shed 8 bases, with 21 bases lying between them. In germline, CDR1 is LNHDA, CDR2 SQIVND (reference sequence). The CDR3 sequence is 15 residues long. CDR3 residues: CASSIDLISSGTQYF. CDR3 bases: TGTGCCAGTAGCATTGATTTAATCTCGTCGGGTACGCAGTATTTT. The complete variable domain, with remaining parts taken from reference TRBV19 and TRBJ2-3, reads DGGITQSPKYLFRKEGQNVTLSCEQNLNHDAMYWYRQDPGQGLRLIYYSQIVNDFQKGDIAEGYSVSREKKESFPLTVTSAQKNPTAFYLCASSIDLISSGTQYFGPGTRLTVL.

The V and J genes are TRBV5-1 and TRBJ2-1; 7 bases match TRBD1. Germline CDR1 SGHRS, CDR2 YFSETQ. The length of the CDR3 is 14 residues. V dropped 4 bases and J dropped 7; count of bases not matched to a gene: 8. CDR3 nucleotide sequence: TGCGCCAGCAGCAACGGACAGGACCTAAATGAGCAGTTCTTC. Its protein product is CASSNGQDLNEQFF.

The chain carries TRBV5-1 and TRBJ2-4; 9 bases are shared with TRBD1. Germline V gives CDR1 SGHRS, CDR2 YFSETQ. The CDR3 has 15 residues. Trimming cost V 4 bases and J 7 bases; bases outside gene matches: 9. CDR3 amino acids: CASSTGTGSPNIQYF. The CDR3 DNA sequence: TGCGCCAGCAGCACCGGGACAGGGAGCCCGAACATTCAGTACTTC. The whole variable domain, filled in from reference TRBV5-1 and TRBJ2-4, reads KAGVTQTPRYLIKTRGQQVTLSCSPISGHRSVSWYQQTPGQGLQFLFEYFSETQRNKGNFPGRFSGRQFSNSRSEMNVSTLELGDSALYLCASSTGTGSPNIQYFGAGTRLSVL.

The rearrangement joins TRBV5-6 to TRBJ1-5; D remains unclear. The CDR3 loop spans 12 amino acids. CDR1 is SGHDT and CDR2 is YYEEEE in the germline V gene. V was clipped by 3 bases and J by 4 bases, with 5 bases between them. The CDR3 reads CASSSPNQPQHF. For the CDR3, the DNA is TGTGCCAGCAGCTCCCCTAATCAGCCCCAGCATTTT.

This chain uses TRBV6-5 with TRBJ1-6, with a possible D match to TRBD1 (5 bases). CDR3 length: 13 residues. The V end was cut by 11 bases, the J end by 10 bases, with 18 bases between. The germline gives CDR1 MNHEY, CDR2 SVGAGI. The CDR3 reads CAGSRDSGSPLHF. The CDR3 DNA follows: TGTGCCGGGTCCCGGGACTCGGGATCACCCCTCCACTTT.

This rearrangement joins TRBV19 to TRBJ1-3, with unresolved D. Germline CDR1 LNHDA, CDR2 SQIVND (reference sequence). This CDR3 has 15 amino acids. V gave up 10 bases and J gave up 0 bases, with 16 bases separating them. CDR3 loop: CATTPNLSSGNTIYF. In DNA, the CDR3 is TGTGCCACCACCCCTAATTTGAGCTCTGGAAACACCATATATTTT. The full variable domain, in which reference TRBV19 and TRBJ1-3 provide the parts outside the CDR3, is DGGITQSPKYLFRKEGQNVTLSCEQNLNHDAMYWYRQDPGQGLRLIYYSQIVNDFQKGDIAEGYSVSREKKESFPLTVTSAQKNPTAFYLCATTPNLSSGNTIYFGEGSWLTVV.

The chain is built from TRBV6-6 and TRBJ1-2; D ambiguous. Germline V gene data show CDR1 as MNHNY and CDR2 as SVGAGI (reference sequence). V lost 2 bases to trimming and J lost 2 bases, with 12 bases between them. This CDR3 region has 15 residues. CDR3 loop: CASSYEPEKNYGYTF. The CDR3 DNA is TGTGCCAGCAGTTACGAACCAGAAAAAAACTATGGCTACACCTTC.

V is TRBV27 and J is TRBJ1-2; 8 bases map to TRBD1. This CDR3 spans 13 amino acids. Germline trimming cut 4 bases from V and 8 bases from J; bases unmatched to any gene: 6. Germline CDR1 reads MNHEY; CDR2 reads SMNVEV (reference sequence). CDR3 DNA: TGTGCCAGCAGTTCACGGACAGGGATAGGCTACACCTTC. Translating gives CASSSRTGIGYTF.

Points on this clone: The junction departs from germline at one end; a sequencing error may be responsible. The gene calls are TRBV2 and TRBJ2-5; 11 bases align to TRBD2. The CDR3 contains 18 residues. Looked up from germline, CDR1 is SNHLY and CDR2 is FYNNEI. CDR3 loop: CASTEGWTSGPHKETQYF. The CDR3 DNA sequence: TGTGCCAGCACTGAAGGGTGGACTAGCGGGCCTCACAAAGAGACCCAGTACTTC.

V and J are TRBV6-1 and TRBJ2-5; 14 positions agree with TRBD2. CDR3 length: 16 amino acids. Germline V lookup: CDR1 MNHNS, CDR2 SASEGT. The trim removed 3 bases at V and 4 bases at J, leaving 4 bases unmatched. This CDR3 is CASSDGTSGSRETQYF. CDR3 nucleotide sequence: TGTGCCAGCAGTGATGGGACTAGCGGGAGTAGAGAGACCCAGTACTTC.

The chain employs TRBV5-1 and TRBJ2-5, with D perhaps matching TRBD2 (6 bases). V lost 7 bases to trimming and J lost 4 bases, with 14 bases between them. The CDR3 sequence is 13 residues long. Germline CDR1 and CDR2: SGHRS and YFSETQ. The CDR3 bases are TGCGCCAGCCATCGGCAGGGAGGAGAGACCCAGTACTTC. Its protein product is CASHRQGGETQYF.

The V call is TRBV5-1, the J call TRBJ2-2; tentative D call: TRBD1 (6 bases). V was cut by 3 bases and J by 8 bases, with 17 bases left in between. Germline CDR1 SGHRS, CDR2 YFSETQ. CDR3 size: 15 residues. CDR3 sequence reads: CASSSFIQGPGELFF. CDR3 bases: TGCGCCAGCAGCTCCTTTATTCAGGGGCCTGGGGAGCTGTTTTTT.

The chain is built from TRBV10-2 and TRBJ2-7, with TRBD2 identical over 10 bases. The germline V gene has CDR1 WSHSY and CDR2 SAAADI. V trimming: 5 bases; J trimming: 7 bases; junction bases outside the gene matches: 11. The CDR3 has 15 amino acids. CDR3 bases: TGCGCCAGCAGTATCCCGCTAGCGGGGGCGGATGAGCAGTACTTC. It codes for CASSIPLAGADEQYF.

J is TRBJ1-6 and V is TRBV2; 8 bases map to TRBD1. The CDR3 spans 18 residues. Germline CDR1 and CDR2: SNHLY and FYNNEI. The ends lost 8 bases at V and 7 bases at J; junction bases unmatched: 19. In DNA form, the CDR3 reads TGTGCCAGCTGCGAGACCACGTCGAGAAGACAGGGGAATTCACCCCTCCACTTT. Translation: CASCETTSRRQGNSPLHF. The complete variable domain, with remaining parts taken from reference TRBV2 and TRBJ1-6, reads EPEVTQTPSHQVTQMGQEVILRCVPISNHLYFYWYRQILGQKVEFLVSFYNNEISEKSEIFDDQFSVERPDGSNFTLKIRSTKLEDSAMYFCASCETTSRRQGNSPLHFGNGTRLTVT.

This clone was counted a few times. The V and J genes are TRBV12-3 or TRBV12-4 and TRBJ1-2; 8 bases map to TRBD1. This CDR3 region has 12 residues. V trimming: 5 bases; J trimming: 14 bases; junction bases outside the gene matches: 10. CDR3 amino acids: CASSPPGQGSTF. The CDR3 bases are TGTGCCAGCAGTCCCCCCGGACAGGGATCGACCTTC.

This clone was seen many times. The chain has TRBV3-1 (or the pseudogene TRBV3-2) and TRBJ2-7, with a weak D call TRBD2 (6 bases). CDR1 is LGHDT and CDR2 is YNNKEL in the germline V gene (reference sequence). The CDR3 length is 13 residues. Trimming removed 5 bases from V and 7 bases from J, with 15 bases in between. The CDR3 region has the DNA TGTGCCAGCAGCTTCAGAGGGACTGGGGAGCAGTACTTC. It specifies CASSFRGTGEQYF.

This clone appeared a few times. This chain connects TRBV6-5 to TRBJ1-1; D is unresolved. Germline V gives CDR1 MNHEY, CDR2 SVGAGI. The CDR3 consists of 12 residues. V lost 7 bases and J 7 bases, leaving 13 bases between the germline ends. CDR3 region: CASTKTPYEAFF. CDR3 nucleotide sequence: TGTGCCAGCACTAAGACTCCGTATGAAGCTTTCTTT.

The CDR3, as DNA: TGTGCCAGCAGTTTATACCGGGGGGCGAACACTGAAGCTTTCTTT. Translation: CASSLYRGANTEAFF. This chain joins TRBV27 and TRBJ1-1; weak D call: TRBD1 (6 bases). Trimming took 1 base from V and 1 from J, leaving 10 bases between them. Per the germline V gene, CDR1 is MNHEY and CDR2 is SMNVEV (reference sequence). This CDR3 is built from 15 residues.

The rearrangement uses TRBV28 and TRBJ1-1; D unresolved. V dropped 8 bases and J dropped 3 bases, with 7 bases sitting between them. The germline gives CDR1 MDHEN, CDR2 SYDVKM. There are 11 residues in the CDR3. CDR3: CASREDTEAFF. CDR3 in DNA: TGTGCCAGCCGCGAGGACACTGAAGCTTTCTTT.

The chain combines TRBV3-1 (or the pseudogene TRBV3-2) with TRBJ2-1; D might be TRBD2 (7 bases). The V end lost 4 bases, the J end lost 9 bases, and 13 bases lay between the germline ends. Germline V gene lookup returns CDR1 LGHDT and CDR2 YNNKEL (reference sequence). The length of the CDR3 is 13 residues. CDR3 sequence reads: CASSPVAGAEQFF. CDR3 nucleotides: TGTGCCAGCAGCCCAGTCGCGGGGGCTGAGCAGTTCTTC.

CDR3 nucleotides: TGTGCCAGCAGTCCCTGGGGACAGGTTAGCAATCAGCCCCAGCATTTT. Translated, it gives CASSPWGQVSNQPQHF. The rearrangement links TRBV28 to TRBJ1-5; 8 bases line up with TRBD1. V was pared by 5 bases and J by 0 bases, with 6 bases of the junction left unmatched. The CDR3 covers 16 residues. Germline V gene sequence: CDR1 MDHEN, CDR2 SYDVKM.